This T cell receptor beta chain was obtained from a study of blood T cells in healthy people across ages. On this clonotype: Its antigen is as yet unknown.

Investigators took around 11 milliliters of peripheral blood from every donor. Total RNA extraction produced at least 5.5 micrograms (per sample) for the study. V was trimmed by 4 bases and J by 7 bases, leaving 23 bases between them. The CDR3 is 16 amino acids. Looked up from germline, CDR1 is SQVTM and CDR2 is ANQGSEA. Whole-study results and caveats: Comparison with aged donors showed that long-lived donors had more naive CD4+ cells and higher diversity.

Through a sample-barcoded 5' primer and a J-beta primer mix, a second PCR was run for roughly 6 to 12 cycles. There were at least 2.5 million CDR3-containing paired-end reads obtained from each sample. TCRdb reprocessed the 5' RACE reads with MiXCR, giving one entry per CDR3 protein. The sample shows about 1.8 million distinct CDR3 sequences, just under 50% of them seen only once. The rearrangement uses TRBV29-1 and TRBJ2-1, with D possibly being TRBD2 (6 bases). Sequenced: blood. The sequence was collected from a woman between 40 and 55 years old in good health. The CDR3 nucleotides are TGCAGCGTTGCCATACTTCTAGCGACCTGGGGGAATGAGCAGTTCTTC. Translating gives CSVAILLATWGNEQFF.